This T cell receptor beta chain stems from a study of T cells in Graves' hyperthyroidism and ophthalmopathy. In its sample, this clonotype was seen a few times. PBMCs were obtained from about 9 ml fresh peripheral blood. Amplified TCR beta CDR3 regions derived from RNA transcripts. HTBI primers were used for first-round RT-PCR of the TCR CDR3. TCRdb re-analysed the multiplex PCR reads in MiXCR, keeping a single row per CDR3 protein. The sample yields about 840,000 distinct CDR3 sequences, around 38% seen once. Losses at the gene ends were 4 bases for V and 5 bases for J; bases not matched to a gene: 12. The germline V gene has CDR1 SGHKS and CDR2 YYEKEE (reference sequence). The CDR3 is 16 residues long.

This receptor was taken from a man aged 18 to 30 with Graves' hyperthyroidism. V and J are TRBV5-5 and TRBJ2-7; 10 bases line up with TRBD1. Input material: blood. The CDR3 sequence: CASSGDSGTGEDEQYF. The CDR3 DNA reads as TGTGCCAGCAGCGGGGACTCCGGGACAGGGGAGGACGAGCAGTACTTC. Full variable domain (rest looked up from reference TRBV5-5 and TRBJ2-7): DAGVTQSPTHLIKTRGQQVTLRCSPISGHKSVSWYQQVLGQGPQFIFQYYEKEERGRGNFPDRFSARQFPNYSSELNVNALLLGDSALYLCASSGDSGTGEDEQYFGPGTRLTVT.